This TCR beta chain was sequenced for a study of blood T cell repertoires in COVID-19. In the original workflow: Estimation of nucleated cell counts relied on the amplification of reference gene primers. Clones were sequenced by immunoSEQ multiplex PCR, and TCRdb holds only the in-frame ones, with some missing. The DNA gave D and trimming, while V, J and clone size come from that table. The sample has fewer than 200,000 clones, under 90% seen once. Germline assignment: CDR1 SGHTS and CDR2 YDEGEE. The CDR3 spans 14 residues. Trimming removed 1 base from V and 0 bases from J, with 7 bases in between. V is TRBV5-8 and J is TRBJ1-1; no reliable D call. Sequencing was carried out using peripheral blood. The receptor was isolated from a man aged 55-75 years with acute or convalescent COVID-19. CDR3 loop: CASSLYAVNTEAFF. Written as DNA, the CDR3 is TGTGCCAGCAGCTTGTATGCGGTGAACACTGAAGCTTTCTTT. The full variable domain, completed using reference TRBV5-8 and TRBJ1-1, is EAGVTQSPTHLIKTRGQQATLRCSPISGHTSVYWYQQALGLGLQFLLWYDEGEERNRGNFPPRFSGRQFPNYSSELNVNALELEDSALYLCASSLYAVNTEAFFGQGTRLTVV.